This entry is about one T cell receptor beta chain. This sample stems from a study of monozygotic twins with inflammatory bowel disease. TCRdb re-called the 5' RACE reads and shows each CDR3 protein once, DNA omitted. The specimen's table records 300,000 to 400,000 distinct CDR3 sequences. The CDR3 consists of 14 residues. CDR1 and CDR2 (germline): KGHDR, SFDVKD. Sequencing used blood. The receptor was isolated from a human donor with ulcerative colitis or Crohn's disease, or a healthy co-twin of an affected twin (not recorded which). The chain carries TRBV24-1 and TRBJ1-2. This chain's CDR3 is CATSDSRRGRDYTF.